Below, one TCR beta chain is given with its context. The antigen remains unidentified. The data belong to a study of blood T cells in healthy people across ages. Whole-study results and caveats: A greater number of naive CD4+ cells and higher diversity distinguished long-lived donors from aged donors.

The V end was cut by 8 bases, the J end by 2 bases, with 15 bases between. Germline V gene lookup returns CDR1 MNHNY and CDR2 SVGAGI (reference sequence). There are 14 residues in the CDR3. Alongside a J-beta primer mix, a sample-barcoded 5' primer served in a second PCR lasting roughly 7 to 12 cycles. TCRdb re-called the 5' RACE reads with MiXCR, one entry per CDR3 protein. Of about 1,500,000 distinct CDR3 sequences listed, 25% to 30% were seen once; the top ten hold over 7%. With each sample, at least 6 micrograms of total RNA were extracted. V gene TRBV6-6 combines with J gene TRBJ1-1; D is ambiguous. The sequencing input was blood. The clonotype was recovered from a woman in her thirties in good health. The DNA of the CDR3 is TGTGCCAGCCGACCCGGAGGGTTAAACACTGAAGCTTTCTTT. Its translation is CASRPGGLNTEAFF.